The present TCR beta chain was sequenced within a study of blood T cells in healthy people across ages. V lost 10 bases to trimming and J lost 7 bases, with 20 bases between them. Germline CDR1 reads SGHDN; CDR2 reads FVKESK. The CDR3 totals 13 residues. A J-beta primer mix and a sample-barcoded 5' primer were used in a second PCR of about 7 to 12 cycles. TCRdb used MiXCR to reprocess the 5' RACE reads, holding one entry per CDR3 protein. The profile shows roughly 730,000 distinct CDR3 sequences, more than 50% of them singletons. This clonotype was seen many times. The TCR was taken from a man aged 35 to 55 in good health. V and J are TRBV14 and TRBJ2-7, with D possibly matching TRBD1 (5 bases). What was sequenced was blood. This chain's CDR3 is CATNGFRAWEQYF. The CDR3 region has the DNA TGTGCCACCAACGGGTTCAGGGCCTGGGAGCAGTACTTC. Complete variable domain (other parts from reference TRBV14 and TRBJ2-7): EAGVTQFPSHSVIEKGQTVTLRCDPISGHDNLYWYRRVMGKEIKFLLHFVKESKQDESGMPNNRFLAERTGGTYSTLKVQPAELEDSGVYFCATNGFRAWEQYFGPGTRLTVT.